This T cell receptor (beta chain) was retrieved from a study of shared clonotypes between healthy human individuals. Using immunoSEQ multiplex PCR, the repertoire was profiled, and TCRdb retains in-frame clones only, with some absent. The sample holds 300,000 or so clones; under 80% are singletons and the top ten take 10%. Study observations and caveats: Relative to memory subsets, naive subsets generally showed larger estimated richness. Clonotype sharing across a few donors was observed for around 4.8% of naive CD4 clonotypes.

The CDR3 consists of 16 residues. Looked up from germline, CDR1 is SEHNR and CDR2 is FQNEAQ (reference sequence). V lost 5 bases and J lost 2; bases outside the gene matches: 7. This clone was detected only once. Its antigen remains unidentified. The chain has TRBV7-9 and TRBJ2-5; TRBD2 aligns across 11 bases. Sequencing was performed on memory CD4+ T cells sorted from blood. Regarding subset: CD45RA-negative fraction. This TCR derives from a man aged 30 to 39 in good health. The CDR3 nucleotides are TGTGCCAGCAGCCAAGGACTAGCGGGTCATCAAGAGACCCAGTACTTC. Its translation is CASSQGLAGHQETQYF. The variable domain in full, completed from reference TRBV7-9 and TRBJ2-5, reads DTGVSQNPRHKITKRGQNVTFRCDPISEHNRLYWYRQTLGQGPEFLTYFQNEAQLEKSRLLSDRFSAERPKGSFSTLEIQRTEQGDSAMYLCASSQGLAGHQETQYFGPGTRLLVL.